This T cell receptor beta chain is drawn from a study of T cell responses to AZD1222 COVID-19 vaccine. Data came from immunoSEQ multiplex PCR; TCRdb stores just in-frame clones and leaves some out. This table has nearly 90,000 clones, 89% appearing once. The CDR3 consists of 15 residues. The germline V gene encodes CDR1 SGDLS and CDR2 YYNGEE. Trimming took 6 bases from V and 2 from J, leaving 18 bases between them. The chain combines TRBV9 with TRBJ2-7; no clear D. Specimen: peripheral blood, collected 28 days after the second AZD1222 dose. This clonotype was obtained from an adult who received the AZD1222 COVID-19 vaccine. As DNA, the CDR3 is TGTGCCAGCACCCCTGGGAATAGGATCACCTACGAGCAGTACTTC. This translates into CASTPGNRITYEQYF.